Listed below are T cell receptor beta chains from one sample, sequenced in a study of cytomegalovirus exposure and HLA in healthy donors. The assay was immunoSEQ multiplex PCR, and TCRdb's table has in-frame clones only and misses some. The sample consists of under 200,000 clones, roughly 77% of them appearing once. The sample consisted of PBMCs. The receptors originated from a young woman in good health and CMV-seronegative. Both conserved end residues are part of each CDR3. The D gene is left open where the match is weak. Clone size is given for some rows only: seen once, a few or many times, or a class if the clone is expanded.

v_call: TRBV2; clone_size: .; d_call: TRBD1; j_call: TRBJ2-3; cdr3_aa: CASLRGQDTDTQYF; cdr3_nt: TGTGCCAGTCTCAGGGGGCAGGACACAGATACGCAGTATTTT
v_call: TRBV19; clone_size: .; d_call: .; j_call: TRBJ1-1; cdr3_aa: CASSTLLGTEAFF; cdr3_nt: TGTGCCAGTAGTACCTTACTCGGTACTGAAGCTTTCTTT
v_call: TRBV6-5; clone_size: .; d_call: TRBD1; j_call: TRBJ2-3; cdr3_aa: CANSRGHTQYF; cdr3_nt: TGTGCCAATTCCAGGGGGCATACGCAGTATTTT
v_call: TRBV5-1; clone_size: .; d_call: TRBD2; j_call: TRBJ2-3; cdr3_aa: CASSPGTSGGQYF; cdr3_nt: TGCGCCAGCAGCCCTGGGACTAGCGGGGGACAGTATTTT
v_call: TRBV5-4; clone_size: .; d_call: .; j_call: TRBJ1-1; cdr3_aa: CASSPRGARAFF; cdr3_nt: TGTGCCAGCAGCCCTCGGGGGGCTAGGGCTTTCTTT
v_call: TRBV6-4; clone_size: .; d_call: TRBD1; j_call: TRBJ2-2; cdr3_aa: CATSDRMTGELFF; cdr3_nt: TGTGCCACCTCGGACAGGATGACCGGGGAGCTGTTTTTT
v_call: TRBV18; clone_size: .; d_call: .; j_call: TRBJ1-2; cdr3_aa: CASSPEGFRNGYTF; cdr3_nt: TGTGCCAGCTCACCCGAGGGCTTTCGCAATGGCTACACCTTC
v_call: TRBV14; clone_size: .; d_call: .; j_call: TRBJ1-1; cdr3_aa: CASSQLRLNTEAFF; cdr3_nt: TGTGCCAGCAGCCAACTGCGGTTGAACACTGAAGCTTTCTTT
v_call: TRBV19; clone_size: .; d_call: .; j_call: TRBJ1-4; cdr3_aa: CALYDRRISNEKLFF; cdr3_nt: TGTGCCCTATACGATAGAAGAATCTCAAATGAAAAACTGTTTTTT
v_call: TRBV6-1; clone_size: .; d_call: TRBD1; j_call: TRBJ1-4; cdr3_aa: CASSELTGGNEKLFF; cdr3_nt: TGTGCCAGCAGTGAACTAACAGGGGGAAATGAAAAACTGTTTTTT
v_call: TRBV9; clone_size: .; d_call: TRBD2; j_call: TRBJ2-3; cdr3_aa: CASSPRSSGASTDTQYF; cdr3_nt: TGTGCCAGCAGCCCTCGGTCGAGCGGGGCTAGCACAGATACGCAGTATTTT
v_call: TRBV5-1; clone_size: .; d_call: .; j_call: TRBJ2-1; cdr3_aa: CASSLAGVARLREQFF; cdr3_nt: TGCGCCAGCAGCTTGGCGGGAGTTGCCCGGCTACGTGAGCAGTTCTTC
v_call: TRBV6-5; clone_size: .; d_call: TRBD1; j_call: TRBJ1-2; cdr3_aa: CASSQDRGRGGYTF; cdr3_nt: TGTGCCAGCAGCCAGGACAGGGGGCGAGGCGGCTACACCTTC
v_call: TRBV5-4; clone_size: .; d_call: TRBD2; j_call: TRBJ2-3; cdr3_aa: CASSVPSGGADTQYF; cdr3_nt: TGTGCCAGCAGCGTACCTAGCGGGGGGGCAGATACGCAGTATTTT
v_call: TRBV29-1; clone_size: .; d_call: TRBD1; j_call: TRBJ2-5; cdr3_aa: CSVERQGRQETQYF; cdr3_nt: TGCAGCGTTGAACGACAGGGGCGACAAGAGACCCAGTACTTC
v_call: TRBV5-1; clone_size: .; d_call: .; j_call: TRBJ2-2; cdr3_aa: CASSLSGAWNTGELFF; cdr3_nt: TGCGCCAGCAGCTTGTCAGGGGCTTGGAACACCGGGGAGCTGTTTTTT
v_call: TRBV2; clone_size: .; d_call: TRBD1; j_call: TRBJ2-3; cdr3_aa: CASSNGQGITDTQYF; cdr3_nt: TGTGCCAGCAGTAACGGACAGGGAATTACAGATACGCAGTATTTT
v_call: TRBV6-5; clone_size: .; d_call: .; j_call: TRBJ2-2; cdr3_aa: CASNQRAAGELFF; cdr3_nt: TGTGCCAGCAATCAGCGAGCGGCCGGGGAGCTGTTTTTT
v_call: TRBV7-6; clone_size: .; d_call: TRBD1; j_call: TRBJ2-7; cdr3_aa: CASSSGGGDTSYEQYF; cdr3_nt: TGTGCCAGCAGCTCAGGGGGCGGGGACACTTCCTACGAGCAGTACTTC
v_call: TRBV4-1; clone_size: .; d_call: .; j_call: TRBJ1-5; cdr3_aa: CASSQDLDRIYQPQHF; cdr3_nt: TGCGCCAGCAGCCAAGATCTCGACAGGATATATCAGCCCCAGCATTTT
v_call: TRBV30; clone_size: .; d_call: TRBD1; j_call: TRBJ2-7; cdr3_aa: CAWRDRGEQYF; cdr3_nt: TGTGCCTGGAGGGACAGGGGCGAGCAGTACTTC
v_call: TRBV7-9; clone_size: .; d_call: .; j_call: TRBJ2-1; cdr3_aa: CASSLVGTRGGNEQFF; cdr3_nt: TGTGCCAGCAGCTTAGTAGGGACACGCGGGGGTAATGAGCAGTTCTTC
v_call: TRBV5-1; clone_size: once; d_call: TRBD1; j_call: TRBJ1-1; cdr3_aa: CASSWTGRDSEAFF; cdr3_nt: TGCGCCAGCAGCTGGACAGGTCGGGACTCTGAAGCTTTCTTT
v_call: TRBV7-8; clone_size: .; d_call: .; j_call: TRBJ1-2; cdr3_aa: CASSLRETLGYTF; cdr3_nt: TGTGCCAGCAGCTTACGGGAGACGCTGGGCTACACCTTC
v_call: TRBV5-6; clone_size: once; d_call: .; j_call: TRBJ1-4; cdr3_aa: CASSPATGALEKLFF; cdr3_nt: TGTGCCAGCAGCCCGGCGACAGGAGCGCTTGAAAAACTGTTTTTT
v_call: TRBV5-1; clone_size: .; d_call: .; j_call: TRBJ1-6; cdr3_aa: CASSLAASSYNSPLHF; cdr3_nt: TGCGCCAGCAGCTTGGCCGCGAGCTCCTATAATTCACCCCTCCACTTT
v_call: TRBV27; clone_size: .; d_call: .; j_call: TRBJ2-7; cdr3_aa: CASSASETYYEQYF; cdr3_nt: TGTGCCAGCAGTGCTAGCGAGACCTACTACGAGCAGTACTTC
v_call: TRBV6-1; clone_size: .; d_call: TRBD1; j_call: TRBJ1-1; cdr3_aa: CASSEGQGAGEAFF; cdr3_nt: TGTGCCAGCAGTGAGGGACAGGGGGCGGGTGAAGCTTTCTTT
v_call: TRBV29-1; clone_size: .; d_call: TRBD2; j_call: TRBJ2-3; cdr3_aa: CSVDNSGGKGDTQYF; cdr3_nt: TGCAGCGTCGATAATAGCGGGGGCAAGGGAGATACGCAGTATTTT
v_call: TRBV19; clone_size: .; d_call: .; j_call: TRBJ1-2; cdr3_aa: CASSIIRGGNYGYTF; cdr3_nt: TGTGCCAGTAGTATTATAAGAGGCGGGAACTATGGCTACACCTTC
v_call: TRBV2; clone_size: .; d_call: .; j_call: TRBJ2-4; cdr3_aa: CASIQGWDIQYF; cdr3_nt: TGTGCCAGCATACAGGGATGGGACATTCAGTACTTC
v_call: TRBV28; clone_size: .; d_call: TRBD1; j_call: TRBJ2-5; cdr3_aa: CASSFPDRVRETQYF; cdr3_nt: TGTGCCAGCAGTTTCCCCGACAGGGTACGAGAGACCCAGTACTTC
v_call: TRBV5-4; clone_size: .; d_call: TRBD1; j_call: TRBJ2-7; cdr3_aa: CASSSDRGYEQYF; cdr3_nt: TGTGCCAGCAGCTCGGACAGGGGGTACGAGCAGTACTTC
v_call: TRBV6-1; clone_size: once; d_call: TRBD1; j_call: TRBJ1-1; cdr3_aa: CASSAQGVVNTEAFF; cdr3_nt: TGTGCCAGCAGTGCCCAGGGGGTGGTGAACACTGAAGCTTTCTTT
v_call: TRBV28; clone_size: .; d_call: .; j_call: TRBJ1-1; cdr3_aa: CASEKLKRGTEAFF; cdr3_nt: TGTGCCAGCGAGAAGTTGAAAAGAGGAACTGAAGCTTTCTTT
v_call: TRBV28; clone_size: few; d_call: TRBD1; j_call: TRBJ2-7; cdr3_aa: CASRAYLGQGAHEQYF; cdr3_nt: TGTGCCAGCAGGGCCTACCTGGGACAGGGGGCCCACGAGCAGTACTTC
v_call: TRBV7-7; clone_size: .; d_call: .; j_call: TRBJ2-2; cdr3_aa: CASSLLNTGELFF; cdr3_nt: TGTGCCAGCAGCTTACTTAACACCGGGGAGCTGTTTTTT
v_call: TRBV4-1; clone_size: .; d_call: TRBD1; j_call: TRBJ2-7; cdr3_aa: CASSLTTGTGSYEQYF; cdr3_nt: TGCGCCAGCAGCCTTACCACCGGGACAGGGTCCTACGAGCAGTACTTC
v_call: TRBV5-4; clone_size: .; d_call: .; j_call: TRBJ2-1; cdr3_aa: CAGGAPPFF; cdr3_nt: TGTGCCGGGGGGGCCCCCCCCTTCTTC
v_call: TRBV5-1; clone_size: .; d_call: TRBD2; j_call: TRBJ2-7; cdr3_aa: CASSLGSGGPIQYF; cdr3_nt: TGCGCCAGCAGCTTGGGATCGGGGGGGCCGATTCAGTACTTC
v_call: TRBV19; clone_size: .; d_call: TRBD1; j_call: TRBJ1-4; cdr3_aa: CASSTAGRGANEKLFF; cdr3_nt: TGTGCCAGTAGTACCGCGGGCAGGGGGGCGAATGAAAAACTGTTTTTT
v_call: TRBV18; clone_size: once; d_call: TRBD2; j_call: TRBJ2-7; cdr3_aa: CASSPGGSFYEQYF; cdr3_nt: TGTGCCAGCTCACCGGGAGGGTCCTTCTACGAGCAGTACTTC
v_call: TRBV7-2; clone_size: .; d_call: TRBD1; j_call: TRBJ1-4; cdr3_aa: CASSRDRGDEKLFF; cdr3_nt: TGTGCCAGCAGCCGGGACAGGGGGGATGAAAAACTGTTTTTT
v_call: TRBV10-3; clone_size: .; d_call: TRBD1; j_call: TRBJ2-7; cdr3_aa: CAISDYGTGKGHEQYF; cdr3_nt: TGTGCCATCAGTGACTACGGGACAGGGAAAGGCCACGAGCAGTACTTC